This TCR beta chain was found in a study of blood T cell repertoires in COVID-19. As for the study in general: The samples span acute and convalescent COVID-19 from the United States, Italy and Spain.

This clone was seen a single time. V shed 4 bases and J shed 6 bases, with 13 bases lying between them. The length of the CDR3 is 14 residues. CDR1 is KGHSH and CDR2 is LQKENI in the germline V gene. As processed by the authors: Reference gene primers were amplified, and this amplification served to estimate nucleated cell counts. Assay used: immunoSEQ multiplex PCR; TCRdb lists only in-frame clones, some missing. The DNA gave D and trimming, while V, J and clone size come from that table. The sample yields 130,000 to 150,000 clones, around four fifths seen once. J is TRBJ2-1 and V is TRBV18, with a weak D call TRBD1 (5 bases). The receptor was derived from a woman aged 40 to 50 with active or convalescent COVID-19. The sequencing sample was made of peripheral blood. The CDR3 bases are TGTGCCAGCTCACGGGGCAGTCAGGGCAATGAGCAGTTCTTC. Translating gives CASSRGSQGNEQFF.